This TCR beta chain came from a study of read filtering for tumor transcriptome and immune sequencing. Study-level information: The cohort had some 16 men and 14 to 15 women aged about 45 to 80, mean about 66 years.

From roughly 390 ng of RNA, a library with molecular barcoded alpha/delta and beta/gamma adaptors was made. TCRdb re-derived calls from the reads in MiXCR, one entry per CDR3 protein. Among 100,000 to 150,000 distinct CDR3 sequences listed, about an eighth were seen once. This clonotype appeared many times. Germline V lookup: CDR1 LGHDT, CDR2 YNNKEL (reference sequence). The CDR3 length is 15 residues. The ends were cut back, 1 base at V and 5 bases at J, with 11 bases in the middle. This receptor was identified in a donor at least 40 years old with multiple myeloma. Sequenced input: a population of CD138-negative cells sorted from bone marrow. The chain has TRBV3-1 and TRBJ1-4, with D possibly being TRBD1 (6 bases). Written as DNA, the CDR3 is TGTGCCAGCAGCCAAGGCGGGGGCTCAAATGAAAAACTGTTTTTT. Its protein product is CASSQGGGSNEKLFF. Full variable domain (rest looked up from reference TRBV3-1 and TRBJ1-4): DTAVSQTPKYLVTQMGNDKSIKCEQNLGHDTMYWYKQDSKKFLKIMFSYNNKELIINETVPNRFSPKSPDKAHLNLHINSLELGDSAVYFCASSQGGGSNEKLFFGSGTQLSVL.